This TCR beta chain emerged from a study of a mutant IDH1 vaccine in newly diagnosed glioma. Study-wide findings and caveats: Changes in the top peripheral T cell clonotypes seemingly had no bearing on pseudoprogression.

Time point given: week 23, last vaccination. Alongside topical imiquimod, each dose of vaccine comprised 300 ug of mutant IDH1 20-mer peptide. A note on this clone: No antigen is known for it.

Measured with immunoSEQ multiplex PCR; TCRdb has only the in-frame clones, and not every one. The sample lists tens of thousands of clones, over 70% seen once, with more than 5% in the top ten. CDR3 length equals 15 residues. Germline lookup yields CDR1 MNHEY and CDR2 SVGAGI. The V and J ends lost 6 bases and 11 bases, in that order; junction bases with no gene match: 11. This TCR was recovered from a man in his forties with glioma. J is TRBJ1-6 and V is TRBV6-5, with 9 bases fitting TRBD1. The material sequenced was PBMCs, taken from a glioma patient whose treatment included an IDH1 peptide vaccine. The CDR3 protein is CASRPPGTGNPPLHF. The CDR3, as DNA: TGTGCCAGCAGGCCCCCCGGGACAGGGAATCCACCCCTCCACTTT.